This entry features one T cell receptor (beta chain) sequence. This sample is part of a study of control samples from healthy donors and cancer patients. The data were produced by immunoSEQ multiplex PCR, yet TCRdb's version contains in-frame clones alone and is incomplete. The data show 110,000 to 150,000 clones, around 94% seen once. Material for sequencing was blood. The origin of this receptor is a man in his forties in good health.

DNA for the CDR3: TGTGCCAGCAGCTTGGGGACAGACTACGAGCAGTACTTC. The encoded protein is CASSLGTDYEQYF. The chain uses TRBV5-6 and TRBJ2-7, with a tentative D call TRBD1 (6 bases). The V and J ends lost 0 bases and 3 bases respectively, with 7 bases between them. Germline assignment: CDR1 SGHDT and CDR2 YYEEEE. The CDR3 runs to 13 residues.